This T cell receptor (beta chain) was sequenced for a study of cytomegalovirus exposure and HLA in healthy donors. Study-level background: The early release's HLA-typed donors yielded some 85 million unique TCRs. General study findings and limits: Later, an analysis showed that TCR beta chains associated with HLA were more clonally expanded than others that were equally common. An analysis done earlier found most TCR beta V segments productive about 90% or about 30% of the time.

A word on this clone: The antigen is not known.

This CDR3 is built from 19 residues. Germline CDR1 is LNHDA and CDR2 is SQIVND (reference sequence). With V trimmed by 8 bases and J by 0 bases, 20 bases remained unmatched. PCR primers comprised 60 Vbeta and 13 Jbeta primers. The protocol was immunoSEQ multiplex PCR, while the TCRdb copy is restricted to in-frame clones and leaves out a portion. The sample shows 150,000 or so clones, approximately 71% of them seen only once. J is TRBJ1-1 and V is TRBV19; 8 positions agree with TRBD1. Sequencing was carried out using PBMCs. The sequence was obtained from a young man in good health and CMV-seropositive. The CDR3 sequence: CASHRGGGNYFALNTEAFF. Here the CDR3 DNA reads TGTGCCAGTCACAGGGGGGGAGGGAATTACTTCGCCCTGAACACTGAAGCTTTCTTT.